The 23 T cell receptor beta chains listed next were all sequenced from one sample in a study of blood T cell repertoires in COVID-19. Libraries were prepared by immunoSEQ multiplex PCR; TCRdb keeps only in-frame clonotypes and omits some of them. This sample has around 240,000 clones, with 80% to 90% found just once. The sequenced sample was PBMCs or T cells enriched from blood (not recorded which). The receptors stem from a woman aged 45 to 65 who had recovered from COVID-19.

The chain links TRBV25-1 to TRBJ2-7; TRBD2 aligns across 11 bases. The ends lost 7 bases at V and 6 bases at J; junction bases unmatched: 11. This CDR3 contains 15 residues. Germline loops: CDR1 MGHDK, CDR2 SYGVNS. The DNA for the CDR3 is TGTGCCAGCACCCTAATAGCGGGAGGGCCGGCCGAGCAGTACTTC. This sequence encodes CASTLIAGGPAEQYF.

The V and J genes are TRBV2 and TRBJ2-3; maybe TRBD1 (6 bases). V lost 3 bases to trimming and J lost 5 bases, with 6 bases between them. The CDR3 totals 12 residues. Germline loops: CDR1 SNHLY, CDR2 FYNNEI. The CDR3 bases are TGTGCCAGCAGTGACAGGGGAGATACGCAGTATTTT. It is translated as CASSDRGDTQYF.

This chain connects TRBV10-3 to TRBJ2-7, with TRBD2 matching 11 bases. This CDR3 has 17 residues. After removal of 6 bases from V and 5 bases from J, the junction contained 15 bases not matched to a gene. Germline CDR1 and CDR2: ENHRY and SYGVKD. This CDR3 reads CAIRGGSGRGTRHEQYF. In nucleotides, the CDR3 is TGTGCCATCAGGGGGGGTAGCGGGAGGGGAACTCGCCACGAGCAGTACTTC.

The chain links TRBV29-1 to TRBJ2-7; 9 nucleotides agree with TRBD1. Trimming cost V 4 bases and J 6 bases; bases outside gene matches: 10. The CDR3 spans 14 residues. Per the germline V gene, CDR1 is SQVTM and CDR2 is ANQGSEA. The CDR3 region has the DNA TGCAGCGTTGCCGGGACAGGGCGCCTTGGCGAGCAGTACTTC. Its translation is CSVAGTGRLGEQYF.

This clone was seen only once. This chain connects TRBV5-6 to TRBJ2-3; 16 bases fit TRBD2. The CDR3 is 18 amino acids. The ends lost 3 bases at V and 5 bases at J; junction bases unmatched: 9. Germline CDR1 and CDR2: SGHDT and YYEEEE. The CDR3 region has the DNA TGTGCCAGCAGCTCTACCGGGACTAGCGGGAGGGAGGAAGATACGCAGTATTTT. Protein product: CASSSTGTSGREEDTQYF.

This clone was recorded only once. This sequence joins TRBV15 and TRBJ1-5, with D tentatively TRBD1 (6 bases). Germline CDR1 is LNHNV and CDR2 is YYDKDF (reference sequence). With 5 bases removed from V and 4 bases from J, the gap between germline ends came to 15 bases. This CDR3 comprises 15 residues. The CDR3 nucleotides read TGTGCCACCAGCGCAGGGGATTCGGATAATCAGCCCCAGCATTTT. Translated: CATSAGDSDNQPQHF.

This clone was found a few times. The chain joins TRBV10-3 to TRBJ1-2; 8 nucleotides line up with TRBD1. This CDR3 comprises 16 residues. Losses at the gene ends were 3 bases for V and 3 bases for J; bases not matched to a gene: 9. CDR1 and CDR2 from the germline V gene are ENHRY and SYGVKD. CDR3 coding DNA: TGTGCCATCAGTGAAGCTGGGGCAGGGGGCGACTATGGCTACACCTTC. Translation gives CAISEAGAGGDYGYTF.

The chain is built from TRBV28 and TRBJ1-1; 10 bases map to TRBD1. J gave up 6 bases and V 4 bases, and 8 bases lay outside the gene matches. CDR1 MDHEN and CDR2 SYDVKM come from the germline V gene. This CDR3 has 15 amino acids. The DNA for the CDR3 is TGTGCCAGCAGTTCCGTGACAGGGGGCGCGGCTGAAGCTTTCTTT. Translating it yields CASSSVTGGAAEAFF.

The chain recombines TRBV9 with TRBJ2-1, with D perhaps TRBD2 (6 bases). The CDR3 has 14 amino acids. The V gene lost 2 bases and the J gene lost 5 bases, with 11 bases spanning the gap. CDR1 and CDR2 from the germline V gene are SGDLS and YYNGEE. The CDR3 loop is CASSVSGYNNEQFF. The CDR3 bases are TGTGCCAGCAGCGTTAGCGGTTATAACAATGAGCAGTTCTTC.

This clone has just one count. J is TRBJ2-7 and V is TRBV27, with D uncertain. The CDR3 extends over 13 amino acids. Germline V gene lookup returns CDR1 MNHEY and CDR2 SMNVEV (reference sequence). V lost 2 bases, J lost 3 bases, and 8 bases lay in between. The CDR3 region has the DNA TGTGCCAGCAGTTTAGGGCACAACTACGAGCAGTACTTC. This translates into CASSLGHNYEQYF.

This clone was counted a few times. The same CDR3 arises from other DNA sequences in this sample as well. This chain connects TRBV18 to TRBJ1-5; D not certain. Germline CDR1 KGHSH, CDR2 LQKENI. V was pared by 1 base and J by 0 bases, with 13 bases between. The CDR3 is 17 residues long. The chain's CDR3 is CASSPRTALNSNQPQHF. The CDR3, as DNA: TGTGCCAGCTCACCACGTACAGCCCTAAATAGCAATCAGCCCCAGCATTTT. The full variable domain, rest sourced from reference TRBV18 and TRBJ1-5, is NAGVMQNPRHLVRRRGQEARLRCSPMKGHSHVYWYRQLPEEGLKFMVYLQKENIIDESGMPKERFSAEFPKEGPSILRIQQVVRGDSAAYFCASSPRTALNSNQPQHFGDGTRLSIL.

The chain joins TRBV11-2 to TRBJ1-4; 7 bases are a match to TRBD1. Looked up from germline, CDR1 is SGHAT and CDR2 is FQNNGV. This CDR3 is 15 amino acids long. Trimming removed 5 bases from V and 8 bases from J; junction bases left unmatched: 11. For the CDR3, the DNA is TGTGCCAGCAGCCCGCTCCGGGACAGAGGGGAAAAACTGTTTTTT. This codes for CASSPLRDRGEKLFF. Full variable domain (missing parts from reference TRBV11-2 and TRBJ1-4): EAGVAQSPRYKIIEKRQSVAFWCNPISGHATLYWYQQILGQGPKLLIQFQNNGVVDDSQLPKDRFSAERLKGVDSTLKIQPAKLEDSAVYLCASSPLRDRGEKLFFGSGTQLSVL.

The gene calls are TRBV28 and TRBJ1-1; D gene ambiguous. The CDR3 runs to 11 residues. Trimming removed 3 bases from V and 7 bases from J, with 6 bases in between. CDR1 and CDR2 from the germline V gene are MDHEN and SYDVKM. Written as DNA, the CDR3 is TGTGCCAGCAGTTTGGAGGTTGAAGCTTTCTTT. Amino acids: CASSLEVEAFF.

The V and J genes are TRBV7-8 and TRBJ2-3; D not resolved. Trimming left V 4 bases short and J 5 bases short, with 10 bases between. This CDR3 is built from 13 residues. The germline gives CDR1 SGHVS, CDR2 FQNEAQ. CDR3 sequence: CASSYPPGDTQYF. DNA of the CDR3: TGTGCCAGCAGCTACCCCCCCGGAGATACGCAGTATTTT.

Regarding this clone: Distinct nucleotide sequences in the sample also encode this CDR3. The chain employs TRBV27 and TRBJ1-5; TRBD1 might be the D (5 bases). CDR1 MNHEY and CDR2 SMNVEV come from the germline V gene (reference sequence). The germline V and J ends were trimmed by 2 bases and 4 bases, with 6 bases remaining between them. The CDR3 has 13 amino acids. The CDR3 DNA reads TGTGCCAGCAGTTTAACAGGAAATCAGCCCCAGCATTTT. It yields the protein CASSLTGNQPQHF.

This clone has more than one count but fewer than ten. The J gene is TRBJ1-2, the V gene TRBV5-1; 9 bases are shared with TRBD1. The junction had 5 bases not matched to a gene; V was cut back by 5 bases and J by 6 bases. CDR3 length: 13 amino acids. Germline CDR1 is SGHRS and CDR2 is YFSETQ. CDR3 amino acids: CASRIQGANGYTF. The DNA of the CDR3 is TGCGCCAGCAGGATACAGGGGGCTAATGGCTACACCTTC. Combining the CDR3 with reference TRBV5-1 and TRBJ1-2 gives the whole variable domain KAGVTQTPRYLIKTRGQQVTLSCSPISGHRSVSWYQQTPGQGLQFLFEYFSETQRNKGNFPGRFSGRQFSNSRSEMNVSTLELGDSALYLCASRIQGANGYTFGSGTRLTVV.

The V call is TRBV3-1 (or the pseudogene TRBV3-2), the J call TRBJ1-5; 9 positions match TRBD1. Germline V gives CDR1 LGHDT, CDR2 YNNKEL (reference sequence). V was clipped by 1 base and J by 6 bases; unmatched bases: 7. The CDR3 runs 16 residues. This chain's CDR3 is CASSQGSQGAVQPQHF. CDR3 in DNA: TGTGCCAGCAGCCAAGGGTCACAGGGGGCTGTTCAGCCCCAGCATTTT.

Only one count was recorded for this clone. The chain has TRBV24-1 and TRBJ1-1; possibly TRBD1 for D (6 bases). The length of the CDR3 is 15 residues. CDR1 is KGHDR and CDR2 is SFDVKD in the germline V gene. V lost 4 bases, J lost 1 base, and 12 bases lay in between. CDR3 sequence (DNA): TGTGCCACCAGTGACCCTCAGACAGGGAACACTGAAGCTTTCTTT. Protein: CATSDPQTGNTEAFF.

In its sample, this clone was seen once. The rearrangement links TRBV7-8 to TRBJ2-7; D remains unclear. Trimming pared 2 bases from V and 3 bases from J, leaving 8 bases between. Germline V gives CDR1 SGHVS, CDR2 FQNEAQ. The CDR3 is 13 amino acids. In nucleotides, the CDR3 is TGTGCCAGCAGCTTAACAGACCTCTACGAGCAGTACTTC. It codes for CASSLTDLYEQYF.

This rearrangement joins TRBV19 to TRBJ1-5; D gene unclear. Trimming took off 3 bases at V and 1 base at J, with 7 bases between the two ends. The CDR3 sequence is 14 residues long. The germline V gene has CDR1 LNHDA and CDR2 SQIVND (reference sequence). The CDR3, as DNA: TGTGCCAGTAGTATCTCGAGGAGCAATCAGCCCCAGCATTTT. Residues: CASSISRSNQPQHF.

This chain links TRBV6-5 with TRBJ2-2, with 12 bases fitting TRBD2. Trimming cost V 5 bases and J 6 bases; bases outside gene matches: 4. Germline CDR1 and CDR2: MNHEY and SVGAGI. The CDR3 contains 15 residues. CDR3 amino acids: CASSLAGGTSGELFF. DNA for the CDR3: TGTGCCAGCAGTCTAGCGGGAGGGACTTCCGGGGAGCTGTTTTTT.

V usage is TRBV19 and J usage is TRBJ1-5; 9 positions agree with TRBD1. Germline V gives CDR1 LNHDA, CDR2 SQIVND (reference sequence). J was trimmed by 6 bases and V by 9 bases; bases with no gene match: 9. This CDR3 contains 14 residues. The CDR3 spells CASREGTGRQPQHF. CDR3 DNA: TGTGCCAGCCGCGAGGGGACAGGGCGTCAGCCCCAGCATTTT.

This clone was recorded only once. This chain joins TRBV7-2 and TRBJ2-2; D is possibly TRBD1 (7 bases). This CDR3 comprises 15 residues. Trimming took off 5 bases at V and 6 bases at J, with 16 bases between the two ends. The V gene's germline CDR1 is SGHTA and CDR2 FQGNSA. CDR3 sequence (DNA): TGTGCCAGCAGCACTCAGGGGGGAAACGCCGGGGAGCTGTTTTTT. It encodes CASSTQGGNAGELFF.